The next 15 T cell receptor beta chains were all read from a single sample in a study of blood T cell repertoires in COVID-19. Only in-frame clones appear in the TCRdb table, and some are missing; sequencing was by immunoSEQ multiplex PCR. The sample carries fewer than 200,000 clones, 89% recorded once. Sample: peripheral blood. The source is a man aged 18 to 30 who had recovered from COVID-19.

The gene calls are TRBV3-1 (or the pseudogene TRBV3-2) and TRBJ2-5, with 7 bases fitting TRBD1. After removal of 7 bases from V and 5 bases from J, the junction contained 10 bases not matched to a gene. CDR3 size: 14 residues. Germline V gives CDR1 LGHDT, CDR2 YNNKEL (reference sequence). Written as DNA, the CDR3 is TGTGCCAGCAACCCAGGGGGTATCGCGGAGACCCAGTACTTC. The encoded protein is CASNPGGIAETQYF.

The gene calls are TRBV9 and TRBJ2-1; TRBD1 aligns across 9 bases. The CDR3 has 16 amino acids. Trimming at V came to 4 bases and at J to 8 bases, leaving 13 bases not matched to a gene. CDR1 is SGDLS and CDR2 is YYNGEE in the germline V gene. CDR3 region: CASSRSGTGNVDEQFF. CDR3 sequence (DNA): TGTGCCAGCAGCCGTTCCGGGACAGGGAATGTCGATGAGCAGTTCTTC.

The chain links TRBV7-9 to TRBJ2-1; D is ambiguous. The CDR3 is made up of 14 amino acids. Per germline, CDR1 SEHNR and CDR2 FQNEAQ (reference sequence). V lost 5 bases and J lost 1, with 9 bases in between. CDR3 sequence (DNA): TGTGCCAGCAGCCCACTTAAGTCCTACAATGAGCAGTTCTTC. Its protein product is CASSPLKSYNEQFF.

V and J are TRBV6-2 or TRBV6-3 and TRBJ1-1; possibly TRBD1 for D (5 bases). In germline, CDR1 is MNHEY, CDR2 SVGEGT. The ends were cut back, 5 bases at V and 0 bases at J, with 7 bases in the middle. The CDR3 extends over 13 amino acids. The CDR3 reads CASSTTVNTEAFF. CDR3 coding DNA: TGTGCCAGCAGTACGACAGTGAACACTGAAGCTTTCTTT.

The chain has TRBV6-2 or TRBV6-3 and TRBJ2-1; 13 bases are shared with TRBD2. The CDR3 has 17 residues. Germline loops: CDR1 MNHEY, CDR2 SVGEGT. Trimming at V came to 2 bases and at J to 2 bases, leaving 3 bases not matched to a gene. CDR3 sequence reads: CASSYLGTSGTYNEQFF. DNA of the CDR3: TGTGCCAGCAGTTACCTTGGGACTAGCGGGACCTACAATGAGCAGTTCTTC.

This clone occurred a few times. The CDR3 DNA follows: TGTGCCAGCAACGGACTAGCAGCCTACAATGAGCAGTTCTTC. Translation gives CASNGLAAYNEQFF. The genes are TRBV5-6 and TRBJ2-1; 8 nucleotides agree with TRBD2. V trimming: 6 bases; J trimming: 2 bases; junction bases outside the gene matches: 4. Per the germline V gene, CDR1 is SGHDT and CDR2 is YYEEEE. This CDR3 region has 14 residues.

V and J are TRBV9 and TRBJ2-1; 12 bases are shared with TRBD2. CDR1 and CDR2 from the germline V gene are SGDLS and YYNGEE. There are 16 residues in the CDR3. The V and J ends lost 3 bases and 5 bases, in that order; junction bases with no gene match: 6. CDR3 coding DNA: TGTGCCAGCAGCGCCCGGGGACTAGCGGGCGACAATGAGCAGTTCTTC. It yields the protein CASSARGLAGDNEQFF.

The chain carries TRBV4-3 and TRBJ2-7, with D maybe TRBD1 (6 bases). Looked up from germline, CDR1 is LGHNA and CDR2 is YSLEER. This CDR3 comprises 18 residues. The V gene lost 2 bases and the J gene lost 1 base, with 21 bases spanning the gap. The CDR3 spells CASSQTPDRGIPSYEQYF. The CDR3 coding sequence is TGCGCCAGCAGCCAAACGCCGGATAGGGGGATTCCTTCCTACGAGCAGTACTTC.

Here the CDR3 DNA reads TGTGCCAGCAGCTTTGTGGAGGGTCGTGGCTACACCTTC. Its protein product is CASSFVEGRGYTF. V and J are TRBV7-2 and TRBJ1-2; D unclear. The V gene's germline CDR1 is SGHTA and CDR2 FQGNSA. Between the trimmed V and J ends, which lost 3 bases and 7 bases, there was a span of 12 bases. The CDR3 covers 13 residues.

The chain links TRBV7-9 to TRBJ2-1; no clear D gene. The CDR3 is made up of 12 amino acids. Trimming left V 5 bases short and J 7 bases short, with 9 bases between. The germline V gene encodes CDR1 SEHNR and CDR2 FQNEAQ (reference sequence). CDR3 coding DNA: TGTGCCAGCAGCGTGACTCGAAATGAGCAGTTCTTC. Translation: CASSVTRNEQFF.

The rearrangement joins TRBV7-9 to TRBJ1-6, with D unresolved. Per germline, CDR1 SEHNR and CDR2 FQNEAQ (reference sequence). The CDR3 contains 13 residues. The ends were cut back, 5 bases at V and 7 bases at J, with 9 bases in the middle. CDR3 DNA: TGTGCCAGCAGCGGTTCGGGAAATTCACCCCTCCACTTT. It codes for CASSGSGNSPLHF.

The V call is TRBV6-5, the J call TRBJ1-2, with D tentatively TRBD1 (5 bases). Looked up from germline, CDR1 is MNHEY and CDR2 is SVGAGI. The CDR3 has 14 amino acids. Trimming took off 6 bases at V and 3 bases at J, with 14 bases between the two ends. The CDR3 spells CASRPSGGDYGYTF. The CDR3 nucleotides read TGTGCCAGCAGACCCTCGGGAGGGGACTATGGCTACACCTTC.

This chain connects TRBV7-2 to TRBJ1-1; 7 nucleotides line up with TRBD1. V lost 2 bases to trimming and J lost 10 bases; unmatched junction nucleotides: 10. This CDR3 contains 14 residues. The germline V gene has CDR1 SGHTA and CDR2 FQGNSA. The chain's CDR3 is CASSLIITGVVAFF. Here the CDR3 DNA reads TGTGCCAGCAGCTTAATCATTACAGGGGTAGTAGCTTTCTTT.

This clone was observed a few times. V and J are TRBV4-3 and TRBJ2-7, with 11 nucleotides matching TRBD2. Germline lookup yields CDR1 LGHNA and CDR2 YSLEER. The V segment lost 0 bases and the J segment 11 bases; nucleotides outside the gene matches: 6. The CDR3 has 14 amino acids. As DNA, the CDR3 is TGCGCCAGCAGCCAAGATCCCACTAGCGGGAGAAAGTACTTC. Amino acids: CASSQDPTSGRKYF.

This chain uses TRBV4-2 with TRBJ2-7, with D uncertain. V lost 0 bases, J lost 6 bases, and 9 bases lay in between. CDR1 is LGHNA and CDR2 is YNFKEQ in the germline V gene. The CDR3 runs 13 residues. The CDR3 sequence: CASSQDPGSEQYF. As DNA, the CDR3 is TGTGCCAGCAGCCAAGATCCAGGAAGCGAGCAGTACTTC.